This is a list of T cell receptor beta chains from one sample in a study of shared T cell receptors in the human thymus. Measured with immunoSEQ multiplex PCR; TCRdb has only the in-frame clones, and not every one. The profile shows about 660,000 clones, around 89% of them singletons. These data also featured in a second study, about human thymus T cells.

Sequenced sample: thymocytes. These receptors originate from a boy in the first two years of life with a congenital heart defect. Each CDR3 is given without its conserved first and last residue.

V	J	CDR3
TRBV4-3	TRBJ2-3	ASRISRTSGTDTQY
TRBV11-3	TRBJ2-7	ASSSTPGREYYEQY
TRBV6-5	TRBJ2-4	ASSSSPGTAKNIQY
TRBV11-3	TRBJ2-5	ASSNPRGRETQY
TRBV15	TRBJ2-7	ATSISGRRTYEQY
TRBV6-1	TRBJ2-7	ASSDGLADSYEQY
TRBV27	TRBJ2-7	ASKSGGEVEQY
TRBV11-2	TRBJ2-1	ASKMTWRDRVWNEQF
TRBV7-9	TRBJ2-7	ASSSWAGSYEQY
TRBV15	TRBJ2-7	ATSRDQDRVQYEQY
TRBV7-8	TRBJ2-3	ASSFTGSADTQY
TRBV28	TRBJ1-2	ASSRKRTGDSNYGYT
TRBV15	TRBJ1-2	ATSRGGQGEDYGYT
TRBV10-3	TRBJ1-1	AISRSTGARDTEAF
TRBV14	TRBJ1-1	ASSPFRTGTGTEAF
TRBV9	TRBJ2-5	ASSEYRGRKETQY